Listed here are 27 T cell receptor beta chains from one sample, sequenced in a study of cytomegalovirus exposure and HLA in healthy donors. PCR primers comprised 60 Vbeta and 13 Jbeta primers. The table came from immunoSEQ multiplex PCR; TCRdb's copy has only in-frame clones and leaves some out. The sample lists some 81,000 clones, around 72% occurring once. Sequencing was carried out using PBMCs. All receptors come from a woman between 35 and 50 years old in good health and CMV-seropositive.

The chain recombines TRBV14 with TRBJ2-2; 8 bases are shared with TRBD2. The CDR3 runs to 17 residues. Germline assignment: CDR1 SGHDN and CDR2 FVKESK. V shed 1 base and J 3 bases; nucleotides not matched to a gene: 7. The DNA of the CDR3 is TGTGCCAGCAGCCAAGGGTCGAGACTAGCGTACACCGGGGAGCTGTTTTTT. This gives the protein CASSQGSRLAYTGELFF.

The V and J genes are TRBV6-5 and TRBJ2-7, with 12 bases fitting TRBD2. This CDR3 comprises 15 residues. CDR1 and CDR2 from the germline V gene are MNHEY and SVGAGI. V lost 5 bases and J lost 1; bases outside the gene matches: 3. The CDR3 region is CASSLTSGGSYEQYF. DNA of the CDR3: TGTGCCAGCAGTCTCACTAGCGGGGGGTCCTACGAGCAGTACTTC.

The chain combines TRBV30 with TRBJ1-5; 7 bases line up with TRBD1. The V segment lost 5 bases and the J segment 3 bases; nucleotides outside the gene matches: 7. Germline CDR1 and CDR2: GTSNPN and SVGIG (reference sequence). The CDR3 extends over 14 amino acids. CDR3 nucleotide sequence: TGTGCCTGGGCCGGGACAGACAACAATCAGCCCCAGCATTTT. This gives the protein CAWAGTDNNQPQHF. Full variable domain (remainder filled in from reference TRBV30 and TRBJ1-5): SQTIHQWPATLVQPVGSPLSLECTVEGTSNPNLYWYRQAAGRGLQLLFYSVGIGQISSEVPQNLSASRPQDRQFILSSKKLLLSDSGFYLCAWAGTDNNQPQHFGDGTRLSIL.

The V call is TRBV6-5, the J call TRBJ2-7, with D maybe TRBD2 (6 bases). The CDR3 is 13 amino acids. Germline CDR1 MNHEY, CDR2 SVGAGI. The V gene lost 8 bases and the J gene lost 0 bases, with 11 bases spanning the gap. The CDR3 sequence: CASAGLYSYEQYF. CDR3 DNA: TGTGCCAGCGCGGGACTGTACTCCTACGAGCAGTACTTC.

The rearrangement links TRBV29-1 to TRBJ1-1, with D uncertain. This CDR3 is 13 amino acids long. V was pared by 4 bases and J by 1 base, with 10 bases between. Germline V gene sequence: CDR1 SQVTM, CDR2 ANQGSEA. The CDR3 sequence: CSVAGPKNTEAFF. In DNA form, the CDR3 reads TGCAGCGTTGCGGGTCCCAAGAACACTGAAGCTTTCTTT.

The rearrangement uses TRBV25-1 and TRBJ1-3; 7 bases are a match to TRBD1. The CDR3 extends over 15 amino acids. The V and J ends lost 2 bases and 3 bases, in that order; junction bases with no gene match: 4. The germline gives CDR1 MGHDK, CDR2 SYGVNS. This chain's CDR3 is CASSEGAGGGNTIYF. Here the CDR3 DNA reads TGTGCCAGCAGTGAAGGGGCAGGGGGTGGAAACACCATATATTTT.

This sequence joins TRBV7-8 and TRBJ1-5, with unresolved D. V was pared by 2 bases and J by 3 bases, with 5 bases between. This CDR3 comprises 13 residues. Germline CDR1 and CDR2: SGHVS and FQNEAQ. Written as DNA, the CDR3 is TGTGCCAGCAGCTTAATCGTCAATCAGCCCCAGCATTTT. Its protein is CASSLIVNQPQHF. Filled out from reference TRBV7-8 and TRBJ1-5, the complete variable domain reads GAGVSQSPRYKVAKRGQDVALRCDPISGHVSLFWYQQALGQGPEFLTYFQNEAQLDKSGLPSDRFFAERPEGSVSTLKIQRTQQEDSAVYLCASSLIVNQPQHFGDGTRLSIL.

This chain connects TRBV6-6 to TRBJ2-3; 13 bases fit TRBD2. Germline values: CDR1 MNHNY, CDR2 SVGAGI (reference sequence). With 5 bases clipped from V and 5 bases from J, the junction kept 4 bases outside the gene matches. This CDR3 is 15 amino acids long. The chain's CDR3 is CASSRGTSGKDTQYF. The DNA for the CDR3 is TGTGCCAGCAGTCGGGGGACTAGCGGGAAAGATACGCAGTATTTT.

The V call is TRBV30, the J call TRBJ1-5, with 7 bases matching TRBD1. There are 14 residues in the CDR3. CDR1 GTSNPN and CDR2 SVGIG come from the germline V gene (reference sequence). Unmatched junction bases numbered 10, after V lost 5 bases and J lost 6 bases. The CDR3 DNA is TGTGCCTGGTCATCAGGGGGTTCAACTCAGCCCCAGCATTTT. Translation: CAWSSGGSTQPQHF. The variable domain in full, completed from reference TRBV30 and TRBJ1-5, reads SQTIHQWPATLVQPVGSPLSLECTVEGTSNPNLYWYRQAAGRGLQLLFYSVGIGQISSEVPQNLSASRPQDRQFILSSKKLLLSDSGFYLCAWSSGGSTQPQHFGDGTRLSIL.

The V call is TRBV29-1, the J call TRBJ1-1; D perhaps matches TRBD1 (5 bases). Between the trimmed V and J ends, which lost 5 bases and 2 bases, there was a span of 9 bases. This CDR3 is built from 12 residues. Germline CDR1 is SQVTM and CDR2 is ANQGSEA. The CDR3 loop is CSVSGQNTEAFF. The CDR3 DNA is TGCAGCGTTTCCGGACAAAACACTGAAGCTTTCTTT.

This clone was picked up many times. The chain carries TRBV7-2 and TRBJ2-4; perhaps TRBD2 as D (7 bases). The CDR3 extends over 15 amino acids. V lost 5 bases to trimming and J lost 8 bases, with 19 bases between them. Germline values: CDR1 SGHTA, CDR2 FQGNSA. The CDR3 coding sequence is TGTGCCAGCAGCCGAATGTCCACCGGGGGGCACATTCAGTACTTC. It is translated as CASSRMSTGGHIQYF.

The V and J genes are TRBV10-3 and TRBJ2-7, with 10 positions matching TRBD1. Germline V gene sequence: CDR1 ENHRY, CDR2 SYGVKD. The CDR3 runs 15 residues. Trimming at V came to 4 bases and at J to 3 bases, leaving 6 bases not matched to a gene. CDR3 in amino acids: CAISAPGQGDYEQYF. CDR3 bases: TGTGCCATCAGTGCACCTGGACAGGGGGACTACGAGCAGTACTTC.

The gene calls are TRBV27 and TRBJ2-5; D possibly corresponds to TRBD2 (5 bases). This CDR3 is built from 13 residues. V lost 5 bases and J 5 bases, leaving 12 bases between the germline ends. Germline CDR1 is MNHEY and CDR2 is SMNVEV (reference sequence). In nucleotides, the CDR3 is TGTGCCAGCAGTCCGGGATCCCGGGAGACCCAGTACTTC. This translates into CASSPGSRETQYF.

V gene TRBV5-1 combines with J gene TRBJ2-1; 7 bases line up with TRBD2. J was trimmed by 15 bases and V by 3 bases; bases with no gene match: 6. The CDR3 is made up of 11 amino acids. The germline V gene has CDR1 SGHRS and CDR2 YFSETQ. The CDR3 reads CASSSGLVLFF. CDR3 bases: TGCGCCAGCAGCTCAGGACTAGTCCTGTTCTTC.

The J gene is TRBJ2-5, the V gene TRBV5-4, with D perhaps matching TRBD2 (7 bases). Germline V gives CDR1 SGHNT, CDR2 YYREEE (reference sequence). V lost 10 bases and J 5 bases, leaving 15 bases between the germline ends. The CDR3 is made up of 12 amino acids. The CDR3 loop is CAGGGGAETQYF. The CDR3 DNA is TGTGCCGGAGGGGGGGGCGCGGAGACCCAGTACTTC.

V usage is TRBV4-3 and J usage is TRBJ1-3; the D gene is possibly TRBD1 (6 bases). The CDR3 runs to 19 residues. V lost 0 bases, J lost 0 bases, and 18 bases lay in between. Germline V lookup: CDR1 LGHNA, CDR2 YSLEER. The CDR3: CASSQDPPKQGHSGNTIYF. CDR3 DNA: TGCGCCAGCAGCCAAGATCCCCCCAAACAGGGCCACTCTGGAAACACCATATATTTT.

V is TRBV19 and J is TRBJ1-3; no firm D call. This CDR3 is built from 15 residues. V was shortened by 3 bases and J by 0 bases, with 9 bases between the two germline ends. Germline CDR1 reads LNHDA; CDR2 reads SQIVND (reference sequence). CDR3: CASSIGLNSGNTIYF. DNA of the CDR3: TGTGCCAGTAGTATCGGACTGAACTCTGGAAACACCATATATTTT. Full variable domain (remainder filled in from reference TRBV19 and TRBJ1-3): DGGITQSPKYLFRKEGQNVTLSCEQNLNHDAMYWYRQDPGQGLRLIYYSQIVNDFQKGDIAEGYSVSREKKESFPLTVTSAQKNPTAFYLCASSIGLNSGNTIYFGEGSWLTVV.

This sequence joins TRBV5-4 and TRBJ1-2, with 10 positions matching TRBD1. V shed 4 bases, J shed 8 bases, and the junction held 14 bases outside the gene matches. The CDR3 covers 16 residues. Germline values: CDR1 SGHNT, CDR2 YYREEE (reference sequence). CDR3 residues: CASSPGGTGVAGGYTF. CDR3 DNA: TGTGCCAGCAGCCCGGGCGGGACAGGGGTTGCGGGAGGCTACACCTTC.

The chain uses TRBV9 and TRBJ2-2, with 9 bases aligning to TRBD1. The CDR3 extends over 17 amino acids. With V trimmed by 3 bases and J by 4 bases, 10 bases remained unmatched. The germline V gene has CDR1 SGDLS and CDR2 YYNGEE. This CDR3 is CASSAEQGAGGTGELFF. The CDR3 DNA follows: TGTGCCAGCAGCGCCGAACAGGGGGCGGGTGGCACCGGGGAGCTGTTTTTT.

The chain couples TRBV4-1 to TRBJ2-1; D is perhaps TRBD2 (5 bases). Per germline, CDR1 MGHRA and CDR2 YSYEKL. The CDR3 sequence is 16 residues long. V lost 2 bases to trimming and J lost 5 bases, with 16 bases between them. This CDR3 is CASSQPLRGRHNEQFF. The CDR3 nucleotides read TGCGCCAGCAGCCAACCCCTCCGCGGGCGGCACAATGAGCAGTTCTTC.

This sequence joins TRBV5-4 and TRBJ2-1; the D gene is possibly TRBD1 (6 bases). Looked up from germline, CDR1 is SGHNT and CDR2 is YYREEE (reference sequence). V was trimmed by 2 bases and J by 6 bases, leaving 6 bases between them. The CDR3 sequence is 12 residues long. In nucleotides, the CDR3 is TGTGCCAGCAGCTTAGGGGGCAATGAGCAGTTCTTC. Translation gives CASSLGGNEQFF.

The rearrangement links TRBV28 to TRBJ1-1, with 7 bases that match TRBD1. Germline trimming cut 8 bases from V and 3 bases from J; bases unmatched to any gene: 9. The CDR3 length is 14 residues. Germline lookup yields CDR1 MDHEN and CDR2 SYDVKM. CDR3 sequence reads: CASLTGRRDTEAFF. For the CDR3, the DNA is TGTGCCAGCCTGACAGGGCGGCGGGACACTGAAGCTTTCTTT. The full variable domain, in which reference TRBV28 and TRBJ1-1 provide the parts outside the CDR3, is DVKVTQSSRYLVKRTGEKVFLECVQDMDHENMFWYRQDPGLGLRLIYFSYDVKMKEKGDIPEGYSVSREKKERFSLILESASTNQTSMYLCASLTGRRDTEAFFGQGTRLTVV.

The J gene is TRBJ1-3, the V gene TRBV30, with D possibly matching TRBD1 (5 bases). This CDR3 has 12 residues. Per the germline V gene, CDR1 is GTSNPN and CDR2 is SVGIG (reference sequence). Trimming stripped 5 bases from V and 4 bases from J, with 9 bases between. The CDR3 region is CAWAGPGNTIYF. Written as DNA, the CDR3 is TGTGCCTGGGCAGGGCCCGGAAACACCATATATTTT.

V is TRBV7-2 and J is TRBJ1-1; 8 nucleotides agree with TRBD1. This CDR3 has 16 amino acids. J lost 0 bases, V lost 5 bases, and 8 bases had no gene match. Per germline, CDR1 SGHTA and CDR2 FQGNSA. The chain's CDR3 is CASSITGTGLNTEAFF. The CDR3 bases are TGTGCCAGCAGCATAACCGGGACAGGATTGAACACTGAAGCTTTCTTT.

The chain joins TRBV6-5 to TRBJ1-6, with a weak D call TRBD1 (5 bases). The V gene's germline CDR1 is MNHEY and CDR2 SVGAGI. The CDR3 extends over 15 amino acids. Trimming pared 3 bases from V and 7 bases from J, leaving 13 bases between. The CDR3 DNA is TGTGCCAGCAGTTATAGGGTCGGGGGGAATTCACCCCTCCACTTT. Protein product: CASSYRVGGNSPLHF.

The chain is built from TRBV29-1 and TRBJ2-1, with TRBD2 matching 9 bases. After removal of 2 bases from V and 2 bases from J, the junction contained 1 base not matched to a gene. The CDR3 extends over 14 amino acids. Germline loops: CDR1 SQVTM, CDR2 ANQGSEA. The CDR3 DNA reads TGCAGCGTTGAAAAGCGGGAGGCCTACAATGAGCAGTTCTTC. Its translation is CSVEKREAYNEQFF.

The chain links TRBV7-3 to TRBJ1-2; D is uncertain. V lost 1 base to trimming and J lost 8 bases, with 14 bases between them. CDR3 length: 14 amino acids. Per germline, CDR1 SGHTA and CDR2 FQGTGA. The CDR3 spells CASSLNYQTGGYTF. The CDR3 region has the DNA TGTGCCAGCAGCTTAAATTACCAGACGGGGGGCTACACCTTC.